This T cell receptor (beta chain) was found in a study of cytomegalovirus exposure and HLA in healthy donors. Study details: A data release that came early held some 84 million unique TCRs from HLA-typed donors.

With 60 Vbeta and 13 Jbeta primers, the PCR was carried out. Generated by immunoSEQ multiplex PCR, the TCRdb table keeps only in-frame clones and is missing some. The repertoire holds roughly 140,000 clones, with around 85% as singletons. CDR3 length: 16 residues. The V gene end was trimmed by 3 bases and the J gene end by 5 bases; junction bases not matched to a gene: 9. The germline CDR1 and CDR2 sequences are SEHNR and FQNEAQ (reference sequence). This clone is a singleton in its sample. Its cognate antigen is unknown. General observations from the study: A cluster of highly shared sequence variants was likely a sequencing artifact.

Material for sequencing was PBMCs. V is TRBV7-9 and J is TRBJ2-1; 8 bases match TRBD1. This clonotype was obtained from a female donor in good health and CMV-seronegative. CDR3 amino acids: CASSLLGQAQNNEQFF. As DNA, the CDR3 is TGTGCCAGCAGCTTGTTGGGACAGGCCCAGAACAATGAGCAGTTCTTC.